The T cell receptor beta chain described here comes from a study of blood T cell repertoires in COVID-19. For the study at large: Whether acute or convalescent, the COVID-19 samples came from the United States, Italy and Spain.

V shed 3 bases and J 5 bases; nucleotides not matched to a gene: 8. From germline, CDR1 is SGHTA and CDR2 FQGTGA. The CDR3 contains 15 residues. Participants were placed into cohorts based on the clinical history they reported. Profiling relied on immunoSEQ multiplex PCR, and the TCRdb table lists in-frame clones only, not all of them. The repertoire holds approximately 160,000 clones, with approximately 80% as singletons. Material: PBMCs or T cells enriched from blood (not recorded which). This clonotype was sampled from a middle-aged man who had recovered from COVID-19. The chain has TRBV7-3 and TRBJ2-3; 7 positions agree with TRBD2. This chain's CDR3 is CASSFSTSAGDTQYF. The CDR3 nucleotides read TGTGCCAGCAGCTTCAGTACTAGCGCTGGAGATACGCAGTATTTT. Full variable domain (remainder filled in from reference TRBV7-3 and TRBJ2-3): GAGVSQTPSNKVTEKGKYVELRCDPISGHTALYWYRQSLGQGPEFLIYFQGTGAADDSGLPNDRFFAVRPEGSVSTLKIQRTERGDSAVYLCASSFSTSAGDTQYFGPGTRLTVL.